This T cell receptor beta chain was obtained from a study of blood T cell repertoires in COVID-19 (TCRdb year 2020). Concerning the study at large: The collaborator samples originated in the United States, Italy and Spain and spanned the acute and convalescent phases of COVID-19. A de-identified subject ID, COVID-19 status, age in years and sex were almost always included in the sample metadata. The repertoires were released in a freely available public database intended as a resource for research on the immune response to SARS-CoV-2. The samples were drawn from two sources: the first 160 participants of the ongoing ImmuneRACE study, and 1,000 to 1,500 subjects contributed by 6 global collaborators. Where available, HLA class I and class II types were taken from metadata supplied by the sample provider and were not determined by assay-based typing. The prospective study material was composed of cDNA or gDNA derived from T cells, B-cell-depleted T cells, or PBMCs. The dataset comprised deeply sampled blood TCRbeta repertoires from subjects exposed to, actively infected with, or recovered from COVID-19.

Deletion took 5 bases off V and 4 bases off J, with a span of 8 bases between the germline ends. CDR1 and CDR2, per the germline V gene, are SGHTA and FQGTGA. The CDR3 numbers 13 residues from cysteine through phenylalanine. CDR3 DNA only is kept here, 39 bases in frame from base 1. TCRbeta CDR3 regions were amplified from genomic DNA using the immunoSEQ Assay, a bias-controlled multiplex PCR. In the source study's methods: Within the assay, amplification of reference gene primers was used to estimate how many nucleated cells each sample contained. To quantify the absolute abundance of each unique TCRbeta CDR3 rearrangement, sequence reads were collapsed and filtered. For each sample, productive Simpson clonality was calculated as the square root of Simpson's diversity index over productive rearrangements. TCRdb obtained this table from immuneACCESS and retained in-frame rearrangements with V and J assigned. These tables miss some clones; where compared with another copy, unresolved V genes account for less than half of the shortfall, and the remainder is unexplained. For V, J and clone size, that table is used; D and trimming come from the DNA. Here the sample has fewer than 150,000 clones; approximately 86% occur a single time. The leading ten clones occupy 15% to 20% of the sample.

As concerns this clone: No cognate antigen has been identified for it. Per-base quality was not reported, and no clone a single base away is much larger than it.

Another Seattle source contributed samples from volunteer blood donors who had recovered from COVID-19. Whole blood was collected in K2EDTA tubes by collaborating institutions according to the institutions' own protocols. For TCRbeta analysis, collaborator samples were shipped as frozen whole blood, as isolated PBMCs, or as DNA extracted from either sample type. What the work shows at the level of the full study, not this receptor alone: How much clinical and demographic metadata was included differed by source and by participant, and the metadata was provided uncurated.

Recombination connected TRBV7-3 to TRBJ2-2; TRBD1 is a weak D gene call, 5 bases matching. This clonotype was obtained from a woman aged 45-59 years who had recovered from COVID-19. The sample was peripheral blood. The base sequence is TGTGCCAGCAGCAGGGGTATCACCGGGGAGCTGTTTTTT. This translates into CASSRGITGELFF.